This is a list of T cell receptor beta chains from one sample in a study of blood T cell repertoires in COVID-19. The repertoire was sequenced with immunoSEQ multiplex PCR; TCRdb's copy has only in-frame clones and lacks some. The sample shows over 100,000 clones, roughly 88% of them seen only once. The sample was peripheral blood. These receptors all stem from a middle-aged man with acute or convalescent COVID-19. Each CDR3 is given with its conserved first and last residue. A D gene is named only where the DNA matches it firmly.

>TRBV5-6|TRBD1|TRBJ2-3
TGTGCCAGCAGCCCCCAGGGGGCGAGCACAGATACGCAGTATTTT
CASSPQGASTDTQYF
>TRBV2|.|TRBJ2-1
TGTGCCAGCAGTGAAGGGACAGAATTCAATGAGCAGTTCTTC
CASSEGTEFNEQFF
>TRBV18|.|TRBJ1-4
TGTGCCAGCTCACAACAGGGCTCATGGGAAAAACTGTTTTTT
CASSQQGSWEKLFF
>TRBV5-4|TRBD1|TRBJ1-1
TGTGCCAGCAGCCCGGGACAGGAGCTTTTTCGGAACACTGAAGCTTTCTTT
CASSPGQELFRNTEAFF
>TRBV29-1|.|TRBJ1-2
TGCAGCGTATCCCGGGACAAACCCTATGGCTACACCTTC
CSVSRDKPYGYTF
>TRBV19|.|TRBJ1-2
TGTGCCAGTAGTCAGTTCAACTATGGCTACACCTTC
CASSQFNYGYTF
>TRBV5-1|.|TRBJ1-1
TGCGCCAGCAGCTTGGTCCCACTTAAGGCTTTCTTT
CASSLVPLKAFF
>TRBV5-8|TRBD1|TRBJ1-2
TGTGCCAGCAGATCCCGGACAGGGGCCTATGGCTACACCTTC
CASRSRTGAYGYTF
>TRBV19|.|TRBJ1-1
TGTGCCAGTACACCGGGAGGCGGGTTTGAAGCTTTCTTT
CASTPGGGFEAFF
>TRBV4-2|TRBD2|TRBJ2-3
TGTGCCAGCAGCCAAGGACTAGCGGGGGGGGTCAGCACAGATACGCAGTATTTT
CASSQGLAGGVSTDTQYF
>TRBV6-5|.|TRBJ1-5
TGTGCCAGCAGTACAGGGTGGTCAGATCAGCCCCAGCATTTT
CASSTGWSDQPQHF
>TRBV28|TRBD1|TRBJ1-5
TGTGCCAGCAGTCTCCTATCAGGGGGCGGGGGAAATCAGCCCCAGCATTTT
CASSLLSGGGGNQPQHF
>TRBV2|.|TRBJ1-5
TGTGCCAGCAGACCACAGGGAACTGGCAATCAGCCCCAGCATTTT
CASRPQGTGNQPQHF
>TRBV10-3|TRBD1|TRBJ1-5
TGTGCCATCAGTGGGGGACAGACAAATCAGCCCCAGCATTTT
CAISGGQTNQPQHF
>TRBV5-1|TRBD2|TRBJ2-2
TGCGCCAGCAGTAAACTAGCGGGAGAGGCCGGGGAGCTGTTTTTT
CASSKLAGEAGELFF